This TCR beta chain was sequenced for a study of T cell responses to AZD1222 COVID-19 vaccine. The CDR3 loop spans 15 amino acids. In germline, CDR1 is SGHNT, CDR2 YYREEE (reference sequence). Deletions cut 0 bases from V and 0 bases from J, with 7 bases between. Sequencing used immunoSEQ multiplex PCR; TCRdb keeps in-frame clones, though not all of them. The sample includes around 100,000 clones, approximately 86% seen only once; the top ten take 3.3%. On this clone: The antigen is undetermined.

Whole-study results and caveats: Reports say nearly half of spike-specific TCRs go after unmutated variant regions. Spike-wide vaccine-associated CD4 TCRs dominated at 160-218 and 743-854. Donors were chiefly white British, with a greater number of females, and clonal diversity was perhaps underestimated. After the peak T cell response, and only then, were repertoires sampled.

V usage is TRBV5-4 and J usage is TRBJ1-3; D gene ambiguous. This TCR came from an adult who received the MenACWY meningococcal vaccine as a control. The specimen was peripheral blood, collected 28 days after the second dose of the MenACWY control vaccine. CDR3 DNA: TGTGCCAGCAGCTTGGACGGAAGCTCTGGAAACACCATATATTTT. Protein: CASSLDGSSGNTIYF.